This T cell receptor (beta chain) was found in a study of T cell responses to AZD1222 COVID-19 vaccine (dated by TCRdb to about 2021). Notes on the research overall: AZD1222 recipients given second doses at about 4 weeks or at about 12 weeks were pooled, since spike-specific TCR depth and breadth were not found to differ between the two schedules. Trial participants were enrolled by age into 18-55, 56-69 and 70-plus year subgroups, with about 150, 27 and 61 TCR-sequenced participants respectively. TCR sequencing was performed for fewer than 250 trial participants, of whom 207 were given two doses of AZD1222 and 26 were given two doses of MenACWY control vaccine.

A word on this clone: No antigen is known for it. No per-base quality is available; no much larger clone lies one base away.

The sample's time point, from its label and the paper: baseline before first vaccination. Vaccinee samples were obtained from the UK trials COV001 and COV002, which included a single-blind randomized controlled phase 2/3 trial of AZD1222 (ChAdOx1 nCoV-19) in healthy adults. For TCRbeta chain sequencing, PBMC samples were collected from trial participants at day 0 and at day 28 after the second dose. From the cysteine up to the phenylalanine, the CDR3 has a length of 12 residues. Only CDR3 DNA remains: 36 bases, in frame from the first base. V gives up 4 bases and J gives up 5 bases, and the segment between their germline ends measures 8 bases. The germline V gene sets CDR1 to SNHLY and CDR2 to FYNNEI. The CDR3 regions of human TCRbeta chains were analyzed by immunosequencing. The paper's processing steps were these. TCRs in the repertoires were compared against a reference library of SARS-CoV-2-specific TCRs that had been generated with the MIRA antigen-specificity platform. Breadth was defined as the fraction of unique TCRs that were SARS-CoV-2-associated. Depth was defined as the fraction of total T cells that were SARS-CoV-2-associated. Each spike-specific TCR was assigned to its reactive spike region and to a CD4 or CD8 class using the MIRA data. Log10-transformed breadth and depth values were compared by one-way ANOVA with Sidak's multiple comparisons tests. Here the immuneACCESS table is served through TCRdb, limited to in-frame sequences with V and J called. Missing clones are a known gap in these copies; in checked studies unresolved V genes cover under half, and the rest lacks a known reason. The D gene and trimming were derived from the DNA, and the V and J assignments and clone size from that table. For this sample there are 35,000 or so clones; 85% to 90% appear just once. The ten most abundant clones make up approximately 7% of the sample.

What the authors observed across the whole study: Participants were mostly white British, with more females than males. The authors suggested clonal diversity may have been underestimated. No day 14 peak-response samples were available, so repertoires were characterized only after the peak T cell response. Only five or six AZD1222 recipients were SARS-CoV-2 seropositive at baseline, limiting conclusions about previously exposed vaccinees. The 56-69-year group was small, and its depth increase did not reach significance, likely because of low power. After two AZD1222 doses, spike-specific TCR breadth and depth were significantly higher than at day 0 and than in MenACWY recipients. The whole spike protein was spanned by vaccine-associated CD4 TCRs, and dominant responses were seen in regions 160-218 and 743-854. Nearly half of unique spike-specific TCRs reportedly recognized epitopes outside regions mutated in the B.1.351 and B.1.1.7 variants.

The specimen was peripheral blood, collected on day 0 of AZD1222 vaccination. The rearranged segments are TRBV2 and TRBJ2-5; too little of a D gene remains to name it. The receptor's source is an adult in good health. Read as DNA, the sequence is TGTGCCAGCAGTGTTTCTCCGGAGACCCAGTACTTC. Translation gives CASSVSPETQYF.